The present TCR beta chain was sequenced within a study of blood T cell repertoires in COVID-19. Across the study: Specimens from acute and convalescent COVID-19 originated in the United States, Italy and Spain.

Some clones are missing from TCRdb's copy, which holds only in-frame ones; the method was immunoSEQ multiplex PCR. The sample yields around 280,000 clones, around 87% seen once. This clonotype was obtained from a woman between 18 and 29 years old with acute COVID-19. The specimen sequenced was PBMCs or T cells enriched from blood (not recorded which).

The CDR3 DNA follows: TGCGCCAGCAGCTTCCCGGACAGGGGTGACTATGGCTACACCTTC. Its translation is CASSFPDRGDYGYTF. This chain connects TRBV5-1 to TRBJ1-2; 9 bases are a match to TRBD1. Germline assignment: CDR1 SGHRS and CDR2 YFSETQ. The CDR3 consists of 15 residues. The junction had 5 bases not matched to a gene; V was cut back by 2 bases and J by 3 bases.